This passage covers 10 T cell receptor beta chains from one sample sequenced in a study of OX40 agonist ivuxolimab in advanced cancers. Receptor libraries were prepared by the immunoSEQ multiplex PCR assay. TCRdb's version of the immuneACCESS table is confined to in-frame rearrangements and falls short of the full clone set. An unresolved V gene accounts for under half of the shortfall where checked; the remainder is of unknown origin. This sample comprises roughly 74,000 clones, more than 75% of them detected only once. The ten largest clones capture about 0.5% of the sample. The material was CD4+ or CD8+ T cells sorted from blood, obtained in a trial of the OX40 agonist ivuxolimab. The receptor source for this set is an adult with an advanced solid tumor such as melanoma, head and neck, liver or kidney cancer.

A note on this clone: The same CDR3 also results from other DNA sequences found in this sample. CDR3 nucleotide sequence: TGTGCCTGGAGTCCGTTTCAAGAGACCCAGTACTTC. Its translation is CAWSPFQETQYF. V usage is TRBV30 and J usage is TRBJ2-5; D is uncertain. This CDR3 region has 12 residues. Germline assignment: CDR1 GTSNPN and CDR2 SVGIG (reference sequence). The V gene lost 2 bases and the J gene lost 2 bases, with 6 bases spanning the gap.

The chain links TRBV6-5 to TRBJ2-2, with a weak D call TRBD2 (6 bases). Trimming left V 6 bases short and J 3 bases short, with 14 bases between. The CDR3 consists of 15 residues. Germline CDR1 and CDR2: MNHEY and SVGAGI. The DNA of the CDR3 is TGTGCCAGCAGCCCCCAGGGACTTTACACCGGGGAGCTGTTTTTT. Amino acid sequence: CASSPQGLYTGELFF.

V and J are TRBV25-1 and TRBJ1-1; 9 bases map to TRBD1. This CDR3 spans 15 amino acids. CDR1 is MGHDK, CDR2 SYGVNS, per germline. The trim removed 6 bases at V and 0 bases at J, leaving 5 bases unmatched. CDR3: CASRGTGGLNTEAFF. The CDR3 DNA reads TGTGCCAGCAGAGGTACAGGGGGCTTGAACACTGAAGCTTTCTTT.

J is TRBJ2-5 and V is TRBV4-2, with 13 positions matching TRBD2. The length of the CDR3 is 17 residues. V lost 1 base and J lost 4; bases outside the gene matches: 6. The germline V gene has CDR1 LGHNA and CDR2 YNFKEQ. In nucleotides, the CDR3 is TGTGCCAGCAGCCAAGTGACTAGCGGGAGGTGGGTAGAGACCCAGTACTTC. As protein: CASSQVTSGRWVETQYF.

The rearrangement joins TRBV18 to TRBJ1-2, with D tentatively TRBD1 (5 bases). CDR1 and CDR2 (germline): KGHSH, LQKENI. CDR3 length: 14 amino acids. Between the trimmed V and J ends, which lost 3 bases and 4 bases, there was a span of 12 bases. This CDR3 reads CASSPDNDAYGYTF. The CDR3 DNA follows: TGTGCCAGCTCACCGGACAATGATGCCTATGGCTACACCTTC.

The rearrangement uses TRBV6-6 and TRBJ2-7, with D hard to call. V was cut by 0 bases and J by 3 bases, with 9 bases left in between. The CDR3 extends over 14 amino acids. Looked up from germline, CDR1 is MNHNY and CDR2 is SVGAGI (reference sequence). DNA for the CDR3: TGTGCCAGCAGTTACTCCAGCTTTAACTACGAGCAGTACTTC. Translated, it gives CASSYSSFNYEQYF.

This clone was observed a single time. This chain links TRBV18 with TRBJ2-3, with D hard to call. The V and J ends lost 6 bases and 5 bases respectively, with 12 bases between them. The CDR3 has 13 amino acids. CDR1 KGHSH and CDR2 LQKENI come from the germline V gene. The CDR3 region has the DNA TGTGCCAGCTCCCCTTCCATGGGAGATACGCAGTATTTT. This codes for CASSPSMGDTQYF.

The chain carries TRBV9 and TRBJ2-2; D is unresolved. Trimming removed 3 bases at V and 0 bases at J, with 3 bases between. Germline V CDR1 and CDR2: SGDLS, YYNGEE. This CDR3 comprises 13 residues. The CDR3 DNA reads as TGTGCCAGCAGCGAACCGAACACCGGGGAGCTGTTTTTT. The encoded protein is CASSEPNTGELFF. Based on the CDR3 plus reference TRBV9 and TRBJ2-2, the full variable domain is DSGVTQTPKHLITATGQRVTLRCSPRSGDLSVYWYQQSLDQGLQFLIQYYNGEERAKGNILERFSAQQFPDLHSELNLSSLELGDSALYFCASSEPNTGELFFGEGSRLTVL.

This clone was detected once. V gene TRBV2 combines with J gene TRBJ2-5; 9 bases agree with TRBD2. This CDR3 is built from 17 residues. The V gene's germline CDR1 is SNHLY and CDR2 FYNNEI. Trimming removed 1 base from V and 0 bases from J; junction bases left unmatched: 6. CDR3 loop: CASSEGGRARYQETQYF. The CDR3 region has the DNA TGTGCCAGCAGTGAAGGCGGGAGGGCCCGGTACCAAGAGACCCAGTACTTC.

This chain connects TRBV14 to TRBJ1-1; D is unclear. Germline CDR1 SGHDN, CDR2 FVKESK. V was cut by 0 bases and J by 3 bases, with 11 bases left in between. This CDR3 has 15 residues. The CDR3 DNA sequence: TGTGCCAGCAGCCAAGATCCGAGAGCCCACACTGAAGCTTTCTTT. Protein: CASSQDPRAHTEAFF.